This is a list of T cell receptor beta chains from one sample in a study of blood T cell repertoires in COVID-19. TCRdb keeps only in-frame clones here, not all; method: immunoSEQ multiplex PCR. The sample has over 75,000 clones; roughly 75% are singletons. Sequencing input: peripheral blood. The receptors shown here come from a man between 45 and 60 years old who had recovered from COVID-19. The CDR3 runs from the conserved cysteine through the conserved F or W. A D gene is named only where the DNA matches it firmly. For some rows the clone size is stated as once, few or many, or as a class when expanded; others skip it.

clone_size j_call d_call v_call cdr3_aa cdr3_nt
- TRBJ1-5 - TRBV5-6 CASSLGGRDDQPQHF TGTGCCAGCAGCCTGGGTGGGCGGGACGATCAGCCCCAGCATTTT
few TRBJ2-1 - TRBV19 CASSVRREQFF TGTGCCAGTAGTGTTAGGAGGGAGCAGTTCTTC
- TRBJ2-5 TRBD2 TRBV3-1/TRBV3-2 CASSLGLAGETQYF TGTGCCAGCAGCCTAGGACTAGCGGGCGAGACCCAGTACTTC
once TRBJ1-1 TRBD1 TRBV6-2/TRBV6-3 CASSYPPFRQGFTEAFF TGTGCCAGCAGTTACCCCCCTTTTAGACAGGGTTTTACTGAAGCTTTCTTT
- TRBJ2-1 TRBD2 TRBV5-4 CASSWTSSSSNEQFF TGTGCCAGCAGCTGGACTAGCTCTTCATCCAATGAGCAGTTCTTC
once TRBJ1-3 - TRBV6-1 CASSELRRGTDF TGTGCCAGCAGTGAACTCCGGCGGGGTACGGATTTT
few TRBJ2-2 TRBD2 TRBV7-8 CASRLAVGTGELFF TGTGCCAGCAGGCTAGCGGTCGGTACCGGGGAGCTGTTTTTT
- TRBJ2-7 TRBD1 TRBV5-6 CASRTQGDTYEQYF TGTGCCAGTAGAACACAGGGGGACACCTACGAGCAGTACTTC
- TRBJ2-7 TRBD1 TRBV7-8 CASSTDRGEEQYF TGTGCCAGCAGCACCGACAGGGGCGAAGAGCAGTACTTC
- TRBJ1-2 - TRBV3-1/TRBV3-2 CASSPRSGTWSYGYTF TGTGCCAGCAGCCCTCGCTCCGGGACTTGGAGCTATGGCTACACCTTC
- TRBJ2-2 - TRBV27 CASSLKPTGWPAGELFF TGTGCCAGCAGTTTAAAACCTACCGGGTGGCCGGCCGGGGAGCTGTTTTTT
- TRBJ1-1 - TRBV5-5 CASSFTARDSEAFF TGTGCCAGCAGCTTCACAGCCCGGGATTCTGAAGCTTTCTTT
once TRBJ2-7 TRBD2 TRBV7-3 CASSFGPGGSYEQYF TGTGCCAGCAGCTTTGGCCCGGGAGGTTCCTACGAGCAGTACTTC
- TRBJ2-7 - TRBV12-3/TRBV12-4 CASSSIGLEQYF TGTGCCAGCAGCTCTATTGGGCTCGAGCAGTACTTC
- TRBJ1-2 - TRBV19 CASSINARLTDRRLIGRYTF TGTGCCAGTAGTATTAACGCCCGATTAACTGACAGAAGGTTAATAGGACGCTACACCTTC
- TRBJ1-1 - TRBV5-1 CASGLGLQATEAFF TGCGCCAGCGGGCTTGGACTCCAGGCCACTGAAGCTTTCTTT
- TRBJ2-1 TRBD2 TRBV23-1 CASSQSRGSGSYNEQFF TGCGCCAGCAGTCAGTCGCGGGGGAGCGGCTCCTACAATGAGCAGTTCTTC
- TRBJ1-4 TRBD1 TRBV7-9 CASSLGTGEKLFF TGTGCCAGCAGCCTCGGGACAGGGGAAAAACTGTTTTTT
- TRBJ2-2 - TRBV19 CASSPDSANTGELFF TGTGCCAGTAGTCCGGACAGCGCGAACACCGGGGAGCTGTTTTTT
- TRBJ1-5 TRBD1 TRBV3-1/TRBV3-2 CASSQGTGARLQHF TGTGCCAGCAGCCAAGGCACAGGGGCTCGCCTCCAGCATTTT
few TRBJ2-7 - TRBV7-2 CASSLVGAAGILNEQYF TGTGCCAGCAGCTTAGTTGGAGCCGCCGGGATTTTAAACGAGCAGTACTTC
- TRBJ2-3 - TRBV4-3 CASSQERGRDTQYF TGCGCCAGCAGCCAAGAACGGGGTAGAGATACGCAGTATTTT
once TRBJ2-3 TRBD2 TRBV7-2 CASSLPSGTRGTDTQYF TGTGCCAGCAGCCTCCCTAGCGGCACAAGAGGTACAGATACGCAGTATTTT
- TRBJ1-2 TRBD1 TRBV5-1 CASSLNPGQGLSGYTF TGCGCCAGCAGCTTGAACCCGGGACAGGGACTCTCCGGCTACACCTTC
- TRBJ2-1 - TRBV11-2 CASTPGVSYNEQFF TGTGCCAGCACCCCCGGGGTGTCCTACAATGAGCAGTTCTTC
few TRBJ1-2 - TRBV5-1 CASRPRQLAANYGYTF TGCGCCAGCAGACCCCGACAGTTAGCGGCTAACTATGGCTACACCTTC
- TRBJ2-6 - TRBV19 CASSGAGALPGANVLTF TGTGCCAGCTCCGGGGCAGGGGCGCTCCCTGGGGCCAACGTCCTGACTTTC
- TRBJ1-5 - TRBV5-8 CASSLTGILQPQHF TGTGCCAGCAGCTTAACAGGGATACTCCAGCCCCAGCATTTT
- TRBJ1-5 - TRBV5-4 CASSLGGGQNSNQPQHF TGTGCCAGCAGCTTGGGGGGAGGGCAGAATAGCAATCAGCCCCAGCATTTT
few TRBJ2-3 - TRBV14 CASSQRVLEAIHF TGTGCCAGCAGCCAACGAGTCTTAGAGGCGATCCATTTT
- TRBJ1-6 - TRBV6-5 CASRRDSSYNSPLHF TGTGCCAGCAGACGGGATAGCTCCTATAATTCACCCCTCCACTTT
- TRBJ2-5 - TRBV18 CASSPPSITDQETQYF TGTGCCAGCTCACCCCCTTCCATCACAGACCAAGAGACCCAGTACTTC
many TRBJ1-5 - TRBV24-1 CATSDLDQGNQPQHF TGTGCCACCAGTGATTTGGACCAGGGCAATCAGCCCCAGCATTTT
- TRBJ1-6 - TRBV12-3/TRBV12-4 CASSLSIRALHF TGTGCCAGCAGTTTAAGTATCAGGGCCCTCCACTTT
once TRBJ2-5 TRBD2 TRBV4-2 CASSPLTLAGVVETQYF TGTGCCAGCAGCCCTCTCACGTTAGCGGGAGTTGTGGAGACCCAGTACTTC
- TRBJ2-7 - TRBV28 CASSPVGMNTYEQYF TGTGCCAGCAGTCCAGTGGGCATGAATACTTACGAGCAGTACTTC
- TRBJ2-2 TRBD2 TRBV5-4 CASSPPRGGGTGELFF TGTGCCAGCAGCCCGCCGCGTGGGGGGGGAACCGGGGAGCTGTTTTTT
- TRBJ2-7 - TRBV6-2/TRBV6-3 CASSPRVHNTYEQYF TGTGCCAGCAGCCCCCGTGTTCATAACACCTACGAGCAGTACTTC
- TRBJ2-3 - TRBV7-2 CASSRQHTDTQYF TGTGCCAGCAGCCGACAGCACACAGATACGCAGTATTTT
- TRBJ1-1 - TRBV3-1/TRBV3-2 CASSQVRGGRGAFF TGTGCCAGCAGCCAAGTGAGAGGGGGTCGGGGAGCTTTCTTT
- TRBJ1-1 - TRBV5-6 CASSLGRGGTGEAFF TGTGCCAGCAGCTTAGGCCGTGGGGGGACGGGTGAAGCTTTCTTT
- TRBJ1-6 - TRBV11-2 CASSLIMSSPLHF TGTGCCAGCAGCTTAATTATGAGTTCACCCCTCCACTTT
- TRBJ2-1 TRBD1 TRBV4-3 CASSHLDRANEQFF TGCGCCAGCAGCCACTTAGACAGGGCCAATGAGCAGTTCTTC
- TRBJ2-7 - TRBV11-2 CASSHLPGYEQYF TGTGCCAGCAGCCACCTTCCAGGCTACGAGCAGTACTTC
- TRBJ2-1 - TRBV5-1 CASRLEGEQFF TGCGCCAGCAGGCTTGAGGGAGAGCAGTTCTTC
- TRBJ2-1 TRBD1 TRBV29-1 CSVKNDRGLEQFF TGCAGCGTTAAAAATGACAGGGGATTAGAGCAGTTCTTC
few TRBJ1-1 - TRBV5-3 CARSFWSGAITEAFF TGTGCCAGAAGCTTTTGGTCAGGGGCAATCACTGAAGCTTTCTTT
- TRBJ1-2 TRBD1 TRBV18 CASSPRWTGANYGYTF TGTGCCAGCTCACCACGGTGGACAGGGGCTAACTATGGCTACACCTTC
- TRBJ2-7 - TRBV7-6 CASSLEEGSYEQYF TGTGCCAGCAGCTTAGAGGAGGGTAGCTACGAGCAGTACTTC
- TRBJ2-1 - TRBV12-1 CASSSPRCGGGEQFF TGTGCCAGCAGCTCCCCCAGGTGTGGGGGCGGTGAGCAGTTCTTC
few TRBJ2-1 TRBD2 TRBV18 CASSPAGTSVNEQFF TGTGCCAGCTCACCGGCCGGGACTAGCGTCAATGAGCAGTTCTTC
- TRBJ1-2 TRBD1 TRBV7-2 CASSLAHYAGGYGYTF TGTGCCAGCAGCTTAGCGCATTACGCAGGGGGCTATGGCTACACCTTC
- TRBJ1-3 TRBD1 TRBV7-2 CASSRDRKGNTIYF TGTGCCAGCAGCCGGGACAGAAAAGGAAACACCATATATTTT